This TCR beta chain was profiled in a study of blood T cell repertoires in COVID-19. Overall study: The samples span acute and convalescent COVID-19 from the United States, Italy and Spain.

CDR3 length equals 14 residues. Germline trimming cut 2 bases from V and 7 bases from J; bases unmatched to any gene: 2. Germline CDR1 SNHLY, CDR2 FYNNEI. Sequencing used immunoSEQ multiplex PCR; TCRdb keeps in-frame clones, though not all of them. The sample consists of over 65,000 clones, approximately 90% of them appearing once. Sequencing input: peripheral blood. The receptor comes from a man between 45 and 60 years old with active or convalescent COVID-19. The J gene is TRBJ2-1, the V gene TRBV2; 10 bases are a match to TRBD2. As DNA, the CDR3 is TGTGCCAGCAGTGAATTGACTAGCGGGAATGAGCAGTTCTTC. Translation gives CASSELTSGNEQFF. The full variable domain, completed using reference TRBV2 and TRBJ2-1, is EPEVTQTPSHQVTQMGQEVILRCVPISNHLYFYWYRQILGQKVEFLVSFYNNEISEKSEIFDDQFSVERPDGSNFTLKIRSTKLEDSAMYFCASSELTSGNEQFFGPGTRLTVL.